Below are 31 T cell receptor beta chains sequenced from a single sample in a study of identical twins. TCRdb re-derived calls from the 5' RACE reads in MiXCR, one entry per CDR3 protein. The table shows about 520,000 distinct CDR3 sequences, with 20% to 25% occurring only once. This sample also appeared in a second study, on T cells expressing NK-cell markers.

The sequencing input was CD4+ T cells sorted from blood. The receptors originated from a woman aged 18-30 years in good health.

The CDR3 DNA reads TGCGCCAGCAGCTTGGGGGATGCCTACAATGAGCAGTTCTTC. Protein product: CASSLGDAYNEQFF. The chain joins TRBV5-1 to TRBJ2-1; D remains ambiguous. The CDR3 length is 14 residues. Looked up from germline, CDR1 is SGHRS and CDR2 is YFSETQ. V was cut by 0 bases and J by 2 bases, with 6 bases left in between.

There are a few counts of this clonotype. The CDR3 sequence: CASSPTGQGQPQHF. Here the CDR3 DNA reads TGTGCCAGTTCTCCTACAGGGCAAGGGCAGCCCCAGCATTTT. The J gene is TRBJ1-5, the V gene TRBV19; a weak D match, TRBD1 (6 bases). The CDR3 is 14 residues long. CDR1 is LNHDA, CDR2 SQIVND, per germline (reference sequence). The ends were cut back, 8 bases at V and 7 bases at J, with 18 bases in the middle. The entire variable domain, with the rest obtained from reference TRBV19 and TRBJ1-5, is as follows: DGGITQSPKYLFRKEGQNVTLSCEQNLNHDAMYWYRQDPGQGLRLIYYSQIVNDFQKGDIAEGYSVSREKKESFPLTVTSAQKNPTAFYLCASSPTGQGQPQHFGDGTRLSIL.

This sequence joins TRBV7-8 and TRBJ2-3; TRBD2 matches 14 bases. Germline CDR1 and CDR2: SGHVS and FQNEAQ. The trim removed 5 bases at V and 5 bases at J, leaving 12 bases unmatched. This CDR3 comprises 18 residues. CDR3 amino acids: CASSQKTPGLAGGDTQYF. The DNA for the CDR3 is TGTGCCAGCAGCCAAAAAACTCCAGGACTAGCGGGAGGAGATACGCAGTATTTT.

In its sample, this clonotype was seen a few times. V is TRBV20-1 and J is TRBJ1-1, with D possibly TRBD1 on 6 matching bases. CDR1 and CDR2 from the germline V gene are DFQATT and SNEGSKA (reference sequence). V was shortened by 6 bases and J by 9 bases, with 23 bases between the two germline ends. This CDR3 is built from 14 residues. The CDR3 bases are TGCAGTGCCGAGGGGGGTCTGGCCCTCTTTCAAGCTTTCTTT. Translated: CSAEGGLALFQAFF.

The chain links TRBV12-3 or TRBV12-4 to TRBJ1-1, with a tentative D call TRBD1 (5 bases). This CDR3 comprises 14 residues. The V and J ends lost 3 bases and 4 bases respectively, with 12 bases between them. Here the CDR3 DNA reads TGTGCCAGCAGTTTGTCGGCAGGGAGCACTGAAGCTTTCTTT. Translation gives CASSLSAGSTEAFF.

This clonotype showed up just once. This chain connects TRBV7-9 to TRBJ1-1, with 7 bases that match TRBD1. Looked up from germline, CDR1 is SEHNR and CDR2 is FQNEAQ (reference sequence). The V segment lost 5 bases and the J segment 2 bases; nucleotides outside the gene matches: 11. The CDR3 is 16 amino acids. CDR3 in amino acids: CASSERNRGHNTEAFF. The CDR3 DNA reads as TGTGCCAGCAGCGAACGGAACAGGGGCCACAACACTGAAGCTTTCTTT.

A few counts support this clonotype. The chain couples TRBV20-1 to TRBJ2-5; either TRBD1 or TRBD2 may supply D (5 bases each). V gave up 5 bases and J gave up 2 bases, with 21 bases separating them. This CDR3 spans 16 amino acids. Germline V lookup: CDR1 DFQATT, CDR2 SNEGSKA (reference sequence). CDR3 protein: CSAGHSHSVRQETQYF. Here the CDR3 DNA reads TGCAGTGCTGGACATTCCCATAGCGTAAGACAAGAGACCCAGTACTTC.

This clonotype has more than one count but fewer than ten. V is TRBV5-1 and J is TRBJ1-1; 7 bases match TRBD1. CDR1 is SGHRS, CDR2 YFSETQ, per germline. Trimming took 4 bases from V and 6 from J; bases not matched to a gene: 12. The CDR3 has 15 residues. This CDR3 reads CASSPSTGYRAEAFF. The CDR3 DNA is TGCGCCAGCAGCCCCTCGACAGGGTATCGGGCTGAAGCTTTCTTT.

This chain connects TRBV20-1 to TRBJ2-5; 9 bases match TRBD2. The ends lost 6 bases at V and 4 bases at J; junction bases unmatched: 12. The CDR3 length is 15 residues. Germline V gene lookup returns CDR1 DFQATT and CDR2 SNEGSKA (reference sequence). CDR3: CSAPTPTSGLETQYF. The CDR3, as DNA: TGCAGTGCCCCAACCCCGACTAGCGGACTAGAGACCCAGTACTTC.

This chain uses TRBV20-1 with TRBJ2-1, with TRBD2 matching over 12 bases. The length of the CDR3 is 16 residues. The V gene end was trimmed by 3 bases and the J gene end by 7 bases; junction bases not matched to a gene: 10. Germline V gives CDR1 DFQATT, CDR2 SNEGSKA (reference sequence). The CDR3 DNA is TGCAGTGCTAGTGGCCTAGCGGGAGGGTATGGAAATGAGCAGTTCTTC. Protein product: CSASGLAGGYGNEQFF.

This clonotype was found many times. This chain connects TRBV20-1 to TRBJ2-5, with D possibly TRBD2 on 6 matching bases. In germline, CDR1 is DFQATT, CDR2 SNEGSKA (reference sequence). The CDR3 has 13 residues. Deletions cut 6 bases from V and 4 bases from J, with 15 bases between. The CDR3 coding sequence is TGCAGTGCCATGAGTGGAGGGAGAGAGACCCAGTACTTC. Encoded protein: CSAMSGGRETQYF.

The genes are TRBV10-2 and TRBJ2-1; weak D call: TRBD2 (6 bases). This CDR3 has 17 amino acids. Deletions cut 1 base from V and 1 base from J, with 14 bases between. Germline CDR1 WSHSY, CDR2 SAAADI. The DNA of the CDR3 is TGCGCCAGCAGTGAGTTTGGGGCGGGATCGTCCTACAATGAGCAGTTCTTC. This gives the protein CASSEFGAGSSYNEQFF.

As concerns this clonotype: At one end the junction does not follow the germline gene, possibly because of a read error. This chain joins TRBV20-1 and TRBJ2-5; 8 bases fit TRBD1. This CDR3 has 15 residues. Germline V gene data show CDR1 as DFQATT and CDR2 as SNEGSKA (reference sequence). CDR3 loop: CSAIKLTGDQETQYF. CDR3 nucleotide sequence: TGCAGTGCTATCAAATTGACAGGGGACCAAGAGACGCAGTACTTC.

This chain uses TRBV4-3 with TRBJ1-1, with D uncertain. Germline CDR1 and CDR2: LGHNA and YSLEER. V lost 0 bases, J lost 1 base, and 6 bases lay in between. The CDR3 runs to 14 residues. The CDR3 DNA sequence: TGCGCCAGCAGCCAAGATAAGGGGAACACTGAAGCTTTCTTT. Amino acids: CASSQDKGNTEAFF.

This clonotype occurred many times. In DNA, the CDR3 is TGTGCCAGCAGCTTATCCCCCCAGGGGCGGGGCTATGGCTACACCTTC. As protein: CASSLSPQGRGYGYTF. V usage is TRBV11-2 and J usage is TRBJ1-2, with a possible D match to TRBD1 (6 bases). The CDR3 spans 16 residues. V was clipped by 2 bases and J by 4 bases, with 17 bases between them. Germline V gene data show CDR1 as SGHAT and CDR2 as FQNNGV.

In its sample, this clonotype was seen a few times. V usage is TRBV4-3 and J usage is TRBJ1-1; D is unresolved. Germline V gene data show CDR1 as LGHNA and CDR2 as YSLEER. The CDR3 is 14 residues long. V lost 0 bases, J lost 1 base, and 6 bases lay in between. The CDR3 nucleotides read TGCGCCAGCAGCCAAGATTTGGGGAACACTGAAGCTTTCTTT. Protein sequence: CASSQDLGNTEAFF.

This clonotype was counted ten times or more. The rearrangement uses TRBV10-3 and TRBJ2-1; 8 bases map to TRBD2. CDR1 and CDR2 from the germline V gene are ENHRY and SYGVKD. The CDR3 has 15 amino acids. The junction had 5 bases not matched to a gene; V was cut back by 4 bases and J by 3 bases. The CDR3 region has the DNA TGTGCCATCAGTGGGGCGGGAGGTGGCTACAATGAGCAGTTCTTC. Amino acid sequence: CAISGAGGGYNEQFF.

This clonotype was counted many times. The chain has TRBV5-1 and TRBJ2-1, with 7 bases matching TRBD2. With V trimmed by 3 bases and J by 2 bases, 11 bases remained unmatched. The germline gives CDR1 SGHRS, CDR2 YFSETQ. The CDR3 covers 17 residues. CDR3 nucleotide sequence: TGCGCCAGCAGCTACCTGGCCAGCGGGAACACCTACAATGAGCAGTTCTTC. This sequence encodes CASSYLASGNTYNEQFF.

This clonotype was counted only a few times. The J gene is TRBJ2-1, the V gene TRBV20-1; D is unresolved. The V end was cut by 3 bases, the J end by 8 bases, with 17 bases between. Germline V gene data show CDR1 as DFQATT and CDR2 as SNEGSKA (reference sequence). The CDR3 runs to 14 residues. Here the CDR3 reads CSASTLVGGYEQFF. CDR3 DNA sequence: TGCAGTGCTAGTACGCTAGTTGGCGGCTATGAGCAGTTCTTC.

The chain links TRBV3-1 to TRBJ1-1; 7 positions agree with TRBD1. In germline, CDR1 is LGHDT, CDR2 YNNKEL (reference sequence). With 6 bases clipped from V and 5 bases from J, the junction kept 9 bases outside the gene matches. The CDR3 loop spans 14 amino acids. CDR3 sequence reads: CASRTRRGQTEAFF. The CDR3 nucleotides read TGTGCCAGCAGAACCAGGAGGGGACAGACTGAAGCTTTCTTT.

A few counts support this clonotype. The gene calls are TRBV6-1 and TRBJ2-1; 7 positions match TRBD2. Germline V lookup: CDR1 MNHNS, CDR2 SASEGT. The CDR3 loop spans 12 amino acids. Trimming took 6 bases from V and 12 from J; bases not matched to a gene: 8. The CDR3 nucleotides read TGTGCCAGCAGGGTGACGGGGGGTGTGCAGTTCTTC. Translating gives CASRVTGGVQFF.

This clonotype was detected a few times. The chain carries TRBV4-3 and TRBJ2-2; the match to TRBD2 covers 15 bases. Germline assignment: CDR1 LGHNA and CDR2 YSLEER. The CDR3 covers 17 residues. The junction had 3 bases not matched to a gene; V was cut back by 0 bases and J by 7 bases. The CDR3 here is CASSQEGLAGGVGELFF. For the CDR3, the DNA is TGCGCCAGCAGCCAAGAAGGACTAGCGGGAGGGGTCGGGGAGCTGTTTTTT.

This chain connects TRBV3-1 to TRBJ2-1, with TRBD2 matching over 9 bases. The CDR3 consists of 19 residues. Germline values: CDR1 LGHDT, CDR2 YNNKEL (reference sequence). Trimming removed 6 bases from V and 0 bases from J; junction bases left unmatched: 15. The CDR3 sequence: CASSRPAGGPRSSYNEQFF. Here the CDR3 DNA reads TGTGCCAGCAGTCGCCCGGCGGGGGGGCCCCGAAGCTCCTACAATGAGCAGTTCTTC.

For the CDR3, the DNA is TGTGCCAGCAGCTCCAATAGAGCGGGGGACTCCTACGAGCAGTACTTC. Translating gives CASSSNRAGDSYEQYF. The V gene is TRBV7-9, the J gene TRBJ2-7; TRBD2 aligns across 8 bases. V lost 4 bases, J lost 0 bases, and 8 bases stayed unmatched. The CDR3 length is 16 residues. Per germline, CDR1 SEHNR and CDR2 FQNEAQ (reference sequence). Variable domain in full (rest from reference TRBV7-9 and TRBJ2-7): DTGVSQNPRHKITKRGQNVTFRCDPISEHNRLYWYRQTLGQGPEFLTYFQNEAQLEKSRLLSDRFSAERPKGSFSTLEIQRTEQGDSAMYLCASSSNRAGDSYEQYFGPGTRLTVT.

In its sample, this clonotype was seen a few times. CDR3 sequence reads: CAIRQQGGAGANVLTF. DNA for the CDR3: TGTGCCATCAGGCAACAGGGGGGGGCTGGGGCCAACGTCCTGACTTTC. The chain employs TRBV10-3 and TRBJ2-6, with a weak D call TRBD1 (8 bases). V was cut by 6 bases and J by 2 bases, with 14 bases left in between. Germline CDR1 is ENHRY and CDR2 is SYGVKD. The CDR3 has 16 residues.

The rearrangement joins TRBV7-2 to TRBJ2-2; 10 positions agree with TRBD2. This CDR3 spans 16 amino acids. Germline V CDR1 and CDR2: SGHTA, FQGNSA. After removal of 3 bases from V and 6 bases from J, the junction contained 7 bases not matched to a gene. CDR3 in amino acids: CASSFGASGSSGELFF. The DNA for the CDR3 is TGTGCCAGCAGCTTCGGCGCTAGCGGGAGTTCCGGGGAGCTGTTTTTT.

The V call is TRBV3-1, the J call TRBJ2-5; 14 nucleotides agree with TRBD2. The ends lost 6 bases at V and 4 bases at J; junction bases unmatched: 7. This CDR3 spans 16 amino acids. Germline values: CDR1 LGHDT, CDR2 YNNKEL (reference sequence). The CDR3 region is CASSRLAGGPGETQYF. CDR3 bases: TGTGCCAGCAGTCGACTAGCGGGAGGGCCTGGAGAGACCCAGTACTTC.

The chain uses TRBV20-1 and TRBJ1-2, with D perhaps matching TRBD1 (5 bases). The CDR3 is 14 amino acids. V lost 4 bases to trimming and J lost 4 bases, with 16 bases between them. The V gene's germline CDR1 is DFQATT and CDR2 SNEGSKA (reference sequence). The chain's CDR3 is CSATEGQGAYGYTF. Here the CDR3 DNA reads TGCAGTGCTACCGAGGGCCAGGGCGCCTATGGCTACACCTTC.

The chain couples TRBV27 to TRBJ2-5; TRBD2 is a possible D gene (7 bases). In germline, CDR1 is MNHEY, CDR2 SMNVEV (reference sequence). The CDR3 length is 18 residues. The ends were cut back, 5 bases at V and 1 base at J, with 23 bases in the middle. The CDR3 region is CASSPRGRLGLSQETQYF. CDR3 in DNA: TGTGCCAGCAGTCCAAGGGGGAGGTTGGGACTATCCCAAGAGACCCAGTACTTC.

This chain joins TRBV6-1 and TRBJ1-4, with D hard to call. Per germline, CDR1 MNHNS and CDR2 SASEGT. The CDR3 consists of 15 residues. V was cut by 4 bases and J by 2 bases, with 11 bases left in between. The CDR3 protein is CASSVRGVTNEKLFF. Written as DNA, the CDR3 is TGTGCCAGCAGTGTCCGTGGGGTGACTAATGAAAAACTGTTTTTT.

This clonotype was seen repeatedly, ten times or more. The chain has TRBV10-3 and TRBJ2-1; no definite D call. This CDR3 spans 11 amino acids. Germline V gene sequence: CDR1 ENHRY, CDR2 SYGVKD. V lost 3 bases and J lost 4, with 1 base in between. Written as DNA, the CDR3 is TGTGCCATCAGTGAATACAATGAGCAGTTCTTC. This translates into CAISEYNEQFF.